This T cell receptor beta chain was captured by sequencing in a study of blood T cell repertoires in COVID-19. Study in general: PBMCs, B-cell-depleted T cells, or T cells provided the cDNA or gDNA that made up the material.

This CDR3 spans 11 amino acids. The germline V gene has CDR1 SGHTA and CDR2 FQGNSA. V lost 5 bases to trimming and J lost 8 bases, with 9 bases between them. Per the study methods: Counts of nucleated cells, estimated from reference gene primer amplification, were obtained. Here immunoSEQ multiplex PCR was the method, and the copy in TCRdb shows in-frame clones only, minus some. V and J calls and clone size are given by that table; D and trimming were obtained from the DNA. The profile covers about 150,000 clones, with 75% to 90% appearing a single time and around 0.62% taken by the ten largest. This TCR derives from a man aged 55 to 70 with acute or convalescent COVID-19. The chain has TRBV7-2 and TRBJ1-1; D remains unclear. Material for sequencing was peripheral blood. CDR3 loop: CASSPRVEAFF. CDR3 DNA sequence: TGTGCCAGCAGCCCCCGGGTGGAAGCTTTCTTT.